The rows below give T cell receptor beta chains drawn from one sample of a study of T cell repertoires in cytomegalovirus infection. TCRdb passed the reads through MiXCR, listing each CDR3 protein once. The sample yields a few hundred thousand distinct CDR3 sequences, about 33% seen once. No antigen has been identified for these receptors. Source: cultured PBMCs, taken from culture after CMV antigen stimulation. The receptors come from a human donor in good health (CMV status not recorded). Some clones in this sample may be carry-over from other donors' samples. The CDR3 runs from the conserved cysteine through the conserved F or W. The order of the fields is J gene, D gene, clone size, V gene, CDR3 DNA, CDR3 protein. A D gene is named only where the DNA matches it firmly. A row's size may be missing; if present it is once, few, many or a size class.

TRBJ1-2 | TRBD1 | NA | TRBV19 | TGTGCCAGTAGTAACAGTTTACAGGGGAACTATGGCTACACCTTC | CASSNSLQGNYGYTF
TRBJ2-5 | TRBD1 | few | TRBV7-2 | TGTGCCAGCAGCGCGGACAGGGGGATTACGGTCCAGTACTTC | CASSADRGITVQYF
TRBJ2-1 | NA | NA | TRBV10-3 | TGTGCCATCAGTGAGATGGGTGAGCAGTTCTTC | CAISEMGEQFF
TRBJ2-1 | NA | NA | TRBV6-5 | TGTGCCAGCAGTTACTCGCCCGACAATGAGCAGTTCTTC | CASSYSPDNEQFF
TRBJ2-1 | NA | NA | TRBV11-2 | TGTGCCAGCAGCTTCCGAACGGTTGAGCAGTTCTTC | CASSFRTVEQFF
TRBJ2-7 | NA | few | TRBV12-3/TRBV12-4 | TGTGCCAGCAGTACACAGGGCTACGAGCAGTACTTC | CASSTQGYEQYF
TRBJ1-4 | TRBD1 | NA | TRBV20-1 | TGCAGTGCCGAGGGACAGGGTGAAAAACTGTTTTTT | CSAEGQGEKLFF
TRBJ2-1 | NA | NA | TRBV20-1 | TGCAGTGCTAGAGATCTGCGGCAGGGGAATTCCGTTGAGCAGTTCTTC | CSARDLRQGNSVEQFF
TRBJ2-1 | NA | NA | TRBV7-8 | TGTGCCAGCAGCGCCAGACGTGGAAATGAGCAGTTCTTC | CASSARRGNEQFF
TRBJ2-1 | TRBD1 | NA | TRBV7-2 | TGTGCCAGCAGCTCCACTTGGCAGGGGGCAAGTAATGAGCAGTTCTTC | CASSSTWQGASNEQFF
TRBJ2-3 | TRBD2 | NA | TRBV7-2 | TGTGCCAGCAGCTTAGAAGGCGGGAGCGACACTACAGATACGCAGTATTTT | CASSLEGGSDTTDTQYF
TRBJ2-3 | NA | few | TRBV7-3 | TGTGCCAGCAGCTGGGAGGCCACAGATACGCAGTATTTT | CASSWEATDTQYF
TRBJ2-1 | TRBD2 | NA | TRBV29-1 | TGCAGCGTGGACTCGGAGCGGGAGCTTCTGTTTAGCTCCTACAATGAGCAGTTCTTC | CSVDSERELLFSSYNEQFF
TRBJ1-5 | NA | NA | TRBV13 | TGTGCCAGCAGTCAGGGGAGGTCACAGCCCCAGCATTTT | CASSQGRSQPQHF
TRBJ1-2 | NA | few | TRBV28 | TGTGCCAGCAGTTGGCCAGGGAGAGGCTACACCTTC | CASSWPGRGYTF
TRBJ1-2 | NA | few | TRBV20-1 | TGCAGTGCTAGAGGGGCGGGCACACATGGCTACACCTTC | CSARGAGTHGYTF
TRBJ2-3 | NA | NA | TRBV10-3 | TGTGCCAGTAAAAGTGGGGATACAGATACGCAGTATTTT | CASKSGDTDTQYF
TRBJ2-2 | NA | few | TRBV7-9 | TGTGCCAGCAGGTCGTTGGGCGGCGACGCGAACACCGGGGAGCTGTTTTTT | CASRSLGGDANTGELFF
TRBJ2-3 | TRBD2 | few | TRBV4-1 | TGCGCCAGCAGCTCCGCGGGAGCGGAGAGGGATACGCAGTATTTT | CASSSAGAERDTQYF
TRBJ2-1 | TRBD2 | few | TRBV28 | TGTGCCAGCAGCGAACCTAGCGGGAGGGTTCATGAGCAGTTCTTC | CASSEPSGRVHEQFF
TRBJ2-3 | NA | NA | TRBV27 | TGTGCCAGCAGTTTAGTGGCGGGAAGGACAGATACGCAGTATTTT | CASSLVAGRTDTQYF
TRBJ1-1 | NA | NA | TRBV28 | TGTGCCAGCAGTTTTCCACAGCTCCTGAACACTGAAGCTTTCTTT | CASSFPQLLNTEAFF
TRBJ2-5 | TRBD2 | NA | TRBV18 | TGTGCCAGCTCACCCCCCCTAGCGGGGCAGGGAGAGACCCAGTACTTC | CASSPPLAGQGETQYF
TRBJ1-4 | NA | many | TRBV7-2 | TGTGCCAGCAGCTTAGACGGTTATAATGAAAAACTGTTTTTT | CASSLDGYNEKLFF
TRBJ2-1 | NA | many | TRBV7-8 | TGTGCCAGCAGCTTAGGGGGAGTGAACAATGAGCAGTTCTTC | CASSLGGVNNEQFF
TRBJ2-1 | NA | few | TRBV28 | TGTGCCAGCAGTCCCACTCGACTGAACAATGAGCAGTTCTTC | CASSPTRLNNEQFF
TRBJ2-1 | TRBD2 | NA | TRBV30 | TGTGCCTGGAGTCCTCGACTCAACCGCGGGCGGATAGCGGGAGTTGAGCAGTTCTTC | CAWSPRLNRGRIAGVEQFF
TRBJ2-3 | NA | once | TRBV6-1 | TGTGCCAGCAGTTCCATCACCTCGGCAGATACGCAGTATTTT | CASSSITSADTQYF
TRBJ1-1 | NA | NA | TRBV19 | TGTGCCAGTAGTATTTTCGTTTTTAGGGCTGAAGCTTTCTTT | CASSIFVFRAEAFF
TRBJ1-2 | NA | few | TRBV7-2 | TGTGCCAGCAGGGAGGACGCGTACGCCGATGGCTACACCTTC | CASREDAYADGYTF
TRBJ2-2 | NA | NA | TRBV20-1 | TGCAGTGCTAGAGCCCAGGGCGGGGAGCTGTTTTTT | CSARAQGGELFF
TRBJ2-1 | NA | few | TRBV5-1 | TGCGCCAGCAGCTTGTCGTGGACAGTCAATGAGCAGTTCTTC | CASSLSWTVNEQFF
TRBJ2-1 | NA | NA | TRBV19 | TGTGCCAGTAGTACCCCCGGACAGACACCCTACAATGAGCAGTTCTTC | CASSTPGQTPYNEQFF
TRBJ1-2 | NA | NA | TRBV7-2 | TGTGCCAGCAGCTTAACTTCCAGGACAGCTAATGGCTACACCTTC | CASSLTSRTANGYTF
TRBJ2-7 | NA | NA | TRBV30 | TGTGCCTGGAGTGACCAGACCGTTAAATTATCCGAGCAGTACTTC | CAWSDQTVKLSEQYF
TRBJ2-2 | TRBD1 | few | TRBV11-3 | TGTGCCAGCAGCTTTTCTTCGGGACAGGGGCCCGGGGAGCTGTTTTTT | CASSFSSGQGPGELFF
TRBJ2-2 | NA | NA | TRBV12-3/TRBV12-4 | TGTGCCAGCAGTTCGGGGTTCGACACCGGGGAGCTGTTTTTT | CASSSGFDTGELFF
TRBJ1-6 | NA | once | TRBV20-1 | TGCAGTGCAGACTGGGGTCAGGGGTCTGGTTCACCCCTCCACTTT | CSADWGQGSGSPLHF
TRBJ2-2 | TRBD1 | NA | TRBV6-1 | TGTGCCAGCAGCCGGACAGGGTGGGGTACCGGGGAGCTGTTTTTT | CASSRTGWGTGELFF
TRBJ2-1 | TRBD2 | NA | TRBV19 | TGTGCCAGCCGGGGGGGCAGGGTTTTGGGTGAGCAGTTCTTC | CASRGGRVLGEQFF
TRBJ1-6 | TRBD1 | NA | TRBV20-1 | TGCAGTGCTAGGGACAGGGGGTATAATTCACCCCTCCACTTT | CSARDRGYNSPLHF
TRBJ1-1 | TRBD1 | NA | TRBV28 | TGTGCCAGCAGATCCGGGACAGGGGGGAAAGCTTTCTTT | CASRSGTGGKAFF
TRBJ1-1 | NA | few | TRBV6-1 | TGTGCCAGCAGTGAAGCTTACACTGAAGCTTTCTTT | CASSEAYTEAFF
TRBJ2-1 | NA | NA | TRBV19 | TGTGCCAGTAGAACGAGGTTTAAGGACAATGAGCAGTTCTTC | CASRTRFKDNEQFF
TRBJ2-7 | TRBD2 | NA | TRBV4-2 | TGTGCCAGCAGCCAAGGACTAGCCAACTTCTACGAGCAGTACTTC | CASSQGLANFYEQYF
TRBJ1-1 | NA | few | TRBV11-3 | TGTGCCAGCAGCTTAGATCGTCGGACAGTGAACACTGAAGCTTTCTTT | CASSLDRRTVNTEAFF
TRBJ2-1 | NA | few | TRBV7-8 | TGTGCCAGCAGCTTATGGTCGGTGAGCAATGAGCAGTTCTTC | CASSLWSVSNEQFF
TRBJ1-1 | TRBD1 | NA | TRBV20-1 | TGCAGTGCGAGGTCAGGGGGCTACACTGAAGCTTTCTTT | CSARSGGYTEAFF
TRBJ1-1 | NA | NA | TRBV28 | TGTGCCAGCAAGCCCCGTCGACAGAACACTGAAGCTTTCTTT | CASKPRRQNTEAFF
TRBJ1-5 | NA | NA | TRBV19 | TGTGCCAGTAGTCCCGCATCTGGACCGAATCAGCCCCAGCATTTT | CASSPASGPNQPQHF
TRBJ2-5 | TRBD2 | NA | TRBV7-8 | TGTGCCAGCAGAATTGGACTAGCGCAAGAGACCCAGTACTTC | CASRIGLAQETQYF
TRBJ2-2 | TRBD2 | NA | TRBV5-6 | TGTGCCAGCAGCCTGGGACTAGCGGGAGCTGAGGGCACCGGGGAGCTGTTTTTT | CASSLGLAGAEGTGELFF
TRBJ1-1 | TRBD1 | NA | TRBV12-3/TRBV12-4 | TGTGCCAGCAGTTGGCAGGGGGTTTTGGGTGAAGCTTTCTTT | CASSWQGVLGEAFF